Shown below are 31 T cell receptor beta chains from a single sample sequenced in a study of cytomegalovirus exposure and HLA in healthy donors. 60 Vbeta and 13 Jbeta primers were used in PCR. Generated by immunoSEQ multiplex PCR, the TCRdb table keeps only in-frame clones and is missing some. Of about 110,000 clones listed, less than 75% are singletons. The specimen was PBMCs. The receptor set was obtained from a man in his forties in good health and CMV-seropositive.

In nucleotides, the CDR3 is TGTGCCAGCAGAGTCTCCAGGAACGTTAACTATGGCTACACCTTC. Its protein product is CASRVSRNVNYGYTF. The chain combines TRBV28 with TRBJ1-2; D ambiguous. Deletions cut 6 bases from V and 1 base from J, with 15 bases between. Per germline, CDR1 MDHEN and CDR2 SYDVKM. The CDR3 runs to 15 residues.

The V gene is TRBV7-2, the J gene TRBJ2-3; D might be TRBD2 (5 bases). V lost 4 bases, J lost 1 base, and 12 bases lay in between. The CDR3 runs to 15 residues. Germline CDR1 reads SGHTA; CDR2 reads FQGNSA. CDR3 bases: TGTGCCAGCAGCTCCGGCGGGCAGGGCACAGATACGCAGTATTTT. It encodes CASSSGGQGTDTQYF.

CDR3 protein: CASSTDGLEAYEQYV. The CDR3 region has the DNA TGTGCCAGCAGCACGGACGGACTGGAGGCCTACGAGCAGTACGTC. The rearrangement links TRBV7-8 to TRBJ2-7; D might be TRBD2 (5 bases). V dropped 5 bases and J dropped 2 bases, with 16 bases sitting between them. Germline V gives CDR1 SGHVS, CDR2 FQNEAQ. The length of the CDR3 is 15 residues.

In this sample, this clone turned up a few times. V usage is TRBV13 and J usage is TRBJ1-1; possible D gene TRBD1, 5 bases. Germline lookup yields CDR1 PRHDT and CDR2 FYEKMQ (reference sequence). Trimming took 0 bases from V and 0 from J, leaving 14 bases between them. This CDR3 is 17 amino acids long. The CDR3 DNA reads TGTGCCAGCAGCTTAGGTTCGTGGGGCAGGTTGAACACTGAAGCTTTCTTT. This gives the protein CASSLGSWGRLNTEAFF.

In DNA form, the CDR3 reads TGTGCCAGCACTCAGGGGTCCGGAGAAGCTTTCTTT. Its protein product is CASTQGSGEAFF. The genes are TRBV6-1 and TRBJ1-1; D might be TRBD1 (6 bases). The CDR3 loop spans 12 amino acids. Germline V CDR1 and CDR2: MNHNS, SASEGT. V lost 7 bases and J lost 8, with 14 bases in between.

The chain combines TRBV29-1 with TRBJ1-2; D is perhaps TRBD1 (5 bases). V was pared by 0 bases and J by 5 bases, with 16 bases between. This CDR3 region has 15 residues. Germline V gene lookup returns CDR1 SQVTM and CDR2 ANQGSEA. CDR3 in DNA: TGCAGCGTTGAAGAGGGACTCCATCGAAAGTATGGCTACACCTTC. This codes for CSVEEGLHRKYGYTF.

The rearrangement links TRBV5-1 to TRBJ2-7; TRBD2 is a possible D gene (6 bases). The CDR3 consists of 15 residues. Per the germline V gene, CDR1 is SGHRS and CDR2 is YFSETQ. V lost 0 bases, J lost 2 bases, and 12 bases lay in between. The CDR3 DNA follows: TGCGCCAGCAGCTTGGGCACTAGCACCACCTACGAGCAGTACGTC. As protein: CASSLGTSTTYEQYV.

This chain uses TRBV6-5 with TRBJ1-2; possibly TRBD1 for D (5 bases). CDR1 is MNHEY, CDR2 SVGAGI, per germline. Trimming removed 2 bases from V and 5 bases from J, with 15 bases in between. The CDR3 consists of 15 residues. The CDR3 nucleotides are TGTGCCAGCAGTTACGGGTGGGGCACTATGTATGGCTACACCTTC. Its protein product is CASSYGWGTMYGYTF.

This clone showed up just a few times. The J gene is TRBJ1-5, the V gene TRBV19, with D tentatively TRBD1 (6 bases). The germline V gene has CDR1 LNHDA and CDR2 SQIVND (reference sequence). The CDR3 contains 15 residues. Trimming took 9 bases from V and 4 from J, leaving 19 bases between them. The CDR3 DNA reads TGTGCCAGCTCCTCAAAACAGGGCGGGAATCAGCCCCAGCATTTT. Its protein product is CASSSKQGGNQPQHF.

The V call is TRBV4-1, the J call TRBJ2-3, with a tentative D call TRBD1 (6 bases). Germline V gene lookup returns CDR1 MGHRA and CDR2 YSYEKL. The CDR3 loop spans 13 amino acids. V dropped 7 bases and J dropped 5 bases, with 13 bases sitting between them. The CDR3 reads CASKSRGIDTQYF. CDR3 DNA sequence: TGCGCCAGCAAGTCCAGGGGCATAGATACGCAGTATTTT.

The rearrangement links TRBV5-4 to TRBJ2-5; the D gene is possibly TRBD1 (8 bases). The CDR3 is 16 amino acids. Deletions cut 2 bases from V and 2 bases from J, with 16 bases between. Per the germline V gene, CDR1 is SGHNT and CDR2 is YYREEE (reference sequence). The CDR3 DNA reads TGTGCCAGCAGCTTACAGGGGGGGGTAAAACAAGAGACCCAGTACTTC. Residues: CASSLQGGVKQETQYF.

The CDR3 region is CASSGDQGGGYTF. CDR3 coding DNA: TGTGCCAGCAGTGGCGACCAGGGGGGTGGCTACACCTTC. This rearrangement joins TRBV2 to TRBJ1-2, with 7 bases matching TRBD1. The CDR3 consists of 13 residues. V lost 4 bases to trimming and J lost 7 bases; unmatched junction nucleotides: 6. CDR1 is SNHLY, CDR2 FYNNEI, per germline.

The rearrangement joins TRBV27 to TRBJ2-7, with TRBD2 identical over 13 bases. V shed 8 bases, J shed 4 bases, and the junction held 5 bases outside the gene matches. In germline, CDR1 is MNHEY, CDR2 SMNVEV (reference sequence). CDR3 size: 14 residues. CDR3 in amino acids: CASGLAGVRYEQYV. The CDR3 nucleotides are TGTGCCAGCGGACTAGCGGGAGTACGATACGAGCAGTACGTC.

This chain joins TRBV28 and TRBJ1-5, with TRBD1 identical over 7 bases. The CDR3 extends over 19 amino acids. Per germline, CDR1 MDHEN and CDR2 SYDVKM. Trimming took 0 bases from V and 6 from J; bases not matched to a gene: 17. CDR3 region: CASSLWVRPKTGPGQPQHF. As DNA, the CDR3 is TGTGCCAGCAGTTTATGGGTTCGCCCCAAGACAGGGCCAGGTCAGCCCCAGCATTTT.

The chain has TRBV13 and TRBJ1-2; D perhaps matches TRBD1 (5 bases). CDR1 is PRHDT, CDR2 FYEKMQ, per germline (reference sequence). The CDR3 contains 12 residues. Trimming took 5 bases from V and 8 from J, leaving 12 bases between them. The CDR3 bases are TGTGCCAGCAGCATCAGGACATCCGGCTACACCTTC. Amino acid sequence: CASSIRTSGYTF.

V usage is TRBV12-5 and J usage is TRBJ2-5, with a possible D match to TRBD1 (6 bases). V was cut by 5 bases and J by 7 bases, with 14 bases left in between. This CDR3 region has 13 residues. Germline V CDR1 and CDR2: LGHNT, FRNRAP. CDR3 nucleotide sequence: TGTGCTAGTGGTACGGACCAGGGGTGGACCCAGTACTTC. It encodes CASGTDQGWTQYF.

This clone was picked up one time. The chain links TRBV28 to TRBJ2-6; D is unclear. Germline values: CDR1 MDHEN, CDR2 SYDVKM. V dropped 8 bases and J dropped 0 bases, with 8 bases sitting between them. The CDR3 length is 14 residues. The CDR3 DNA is TGTGCCAGCGCCACAGACTCTGGGGCCAACGTCCTGACTTTC. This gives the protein CASATDSGANVLTF.

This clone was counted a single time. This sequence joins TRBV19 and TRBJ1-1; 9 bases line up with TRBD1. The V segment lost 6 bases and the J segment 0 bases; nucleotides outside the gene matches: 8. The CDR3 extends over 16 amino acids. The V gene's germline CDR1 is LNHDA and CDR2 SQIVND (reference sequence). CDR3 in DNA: TGTGCCAGTAGATGGGGACAGGGCCTTATGAACACTGAAGCTTTCTTT. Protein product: CASRWGQGLMNTEAFF.

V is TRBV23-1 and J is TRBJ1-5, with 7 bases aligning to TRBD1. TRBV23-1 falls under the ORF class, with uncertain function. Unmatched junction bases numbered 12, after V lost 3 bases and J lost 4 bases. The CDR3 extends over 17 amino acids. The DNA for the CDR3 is TGCGCCAGCAGTCAGGTTGAAAATGACAGGGCAAATCAGCCCCAGCATTTT. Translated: CASSQVENDRANQPQHF.

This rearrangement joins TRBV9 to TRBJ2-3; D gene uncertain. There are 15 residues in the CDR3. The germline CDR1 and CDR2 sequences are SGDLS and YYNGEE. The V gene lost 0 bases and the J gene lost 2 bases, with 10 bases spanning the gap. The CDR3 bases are TGTGCCAGCAGCGTAGGAGGCCTGTTCACAGATACGCAGTATTTT. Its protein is CASSVGGLFTDTQYF.

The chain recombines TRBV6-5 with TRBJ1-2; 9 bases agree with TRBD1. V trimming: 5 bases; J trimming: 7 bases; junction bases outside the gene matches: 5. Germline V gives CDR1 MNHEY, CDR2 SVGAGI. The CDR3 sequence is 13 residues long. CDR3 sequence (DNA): TGTGCCAGCAGTACAGGGGGCTCGAGTGGCTACACCTTC. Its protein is CASSTGGSSGYTF.

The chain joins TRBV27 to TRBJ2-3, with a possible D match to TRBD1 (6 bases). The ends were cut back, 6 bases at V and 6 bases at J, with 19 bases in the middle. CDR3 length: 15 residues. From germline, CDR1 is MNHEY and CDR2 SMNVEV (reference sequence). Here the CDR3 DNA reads TGTGCCAGCAGGGGGGCAGCACCGAACCCGGATACGCAGTATTTT. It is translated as CASRGAAPNPDTQYF.

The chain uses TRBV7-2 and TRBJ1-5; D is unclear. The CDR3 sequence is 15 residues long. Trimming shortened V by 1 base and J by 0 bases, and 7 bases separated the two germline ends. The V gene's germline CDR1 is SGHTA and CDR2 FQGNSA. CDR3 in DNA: TGTGCCAGCAGCTTAGGGCCAGGTAGCAATCAGCCCCAGCATTTT. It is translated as CASSLGPGSNQPQHF.

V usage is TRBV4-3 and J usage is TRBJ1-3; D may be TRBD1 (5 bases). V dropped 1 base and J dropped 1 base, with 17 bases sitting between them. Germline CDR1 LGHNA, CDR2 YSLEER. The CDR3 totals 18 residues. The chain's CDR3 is CASSQVWWGEDSGNTIYF. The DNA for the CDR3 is TGCGCCAGCAGCCAAGTTTGGTGGGGGGAAGATTCTGGAAACACCATATATTTT.

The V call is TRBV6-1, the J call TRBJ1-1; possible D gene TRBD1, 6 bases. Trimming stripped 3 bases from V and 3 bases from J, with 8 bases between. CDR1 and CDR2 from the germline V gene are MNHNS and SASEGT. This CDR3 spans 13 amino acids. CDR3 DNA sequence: TGTGCCAGCAGTGAGCAGGGGTACACTGAAGCTTTCTTT. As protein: CASSEQGYTEAFF.

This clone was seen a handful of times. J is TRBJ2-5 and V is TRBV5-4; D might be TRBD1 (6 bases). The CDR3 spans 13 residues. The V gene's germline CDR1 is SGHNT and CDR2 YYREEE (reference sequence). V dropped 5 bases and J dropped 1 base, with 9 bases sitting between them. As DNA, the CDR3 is TGTGCCAGCAGTGGACAGATCCAAGAGACCCAGTACTTC. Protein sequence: CASSGQIQETQYF.

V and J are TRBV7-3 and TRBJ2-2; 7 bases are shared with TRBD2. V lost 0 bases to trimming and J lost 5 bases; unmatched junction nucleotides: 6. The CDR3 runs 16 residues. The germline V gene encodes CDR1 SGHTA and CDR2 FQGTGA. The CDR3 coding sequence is TGTGCCAGCAGCTTAACTGGCGGGAGCGGGACCGGGGAGCTGTTTTTT. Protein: CASSLTGGSGTGELFF.

This chain's CDR3 is CASSSPGSVSYNEQFF. CDR3 nucleotide sequence: TGTGCCAGCAGTTCCCCCGGGAGTGTCTCCTACAATGAGCAGTTCTTC. This sequence joins TRBV28 and TRBJ2-1; D may be TRBD2 (6 bases). Germline CDR1 is MDHEN and CDR2 is SYDVKM. V lost 4 bases, J lost 0 bases, and 13 bases lay in between. The CDR3 spans 16 residues.

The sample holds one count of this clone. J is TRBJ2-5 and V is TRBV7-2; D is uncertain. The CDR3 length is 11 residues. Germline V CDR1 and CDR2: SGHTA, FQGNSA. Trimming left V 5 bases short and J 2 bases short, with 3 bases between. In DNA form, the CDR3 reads TGTGCCAGCAGCGAGCAAGAGACCCAGTACTTC. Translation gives CASSEQETQYF.

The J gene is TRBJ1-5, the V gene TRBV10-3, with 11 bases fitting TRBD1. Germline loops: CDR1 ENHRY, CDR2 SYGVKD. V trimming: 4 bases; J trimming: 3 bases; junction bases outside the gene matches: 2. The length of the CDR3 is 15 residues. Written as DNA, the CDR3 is TGTGCCATCAGTGGGGGACAGGGGGACAATCAGCCCCAGCATTTT. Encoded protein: CAISGGQGDNQPQHF.

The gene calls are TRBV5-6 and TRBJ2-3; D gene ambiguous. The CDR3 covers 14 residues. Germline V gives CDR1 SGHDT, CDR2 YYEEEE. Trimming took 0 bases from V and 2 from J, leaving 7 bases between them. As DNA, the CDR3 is TGTGCCAGCAGCTTGGGTCCAGACACAGATACGCAGTATTTT. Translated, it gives CASSLGPDTDTQYF.